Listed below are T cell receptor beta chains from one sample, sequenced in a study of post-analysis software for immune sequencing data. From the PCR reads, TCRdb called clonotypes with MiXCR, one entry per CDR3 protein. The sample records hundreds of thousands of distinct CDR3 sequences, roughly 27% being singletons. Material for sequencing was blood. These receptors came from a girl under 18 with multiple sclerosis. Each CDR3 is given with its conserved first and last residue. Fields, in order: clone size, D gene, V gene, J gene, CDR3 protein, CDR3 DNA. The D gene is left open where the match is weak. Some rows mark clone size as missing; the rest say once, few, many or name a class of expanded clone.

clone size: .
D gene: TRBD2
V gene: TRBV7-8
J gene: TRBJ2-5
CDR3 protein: CASRFKREGLGETQYF
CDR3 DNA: TGTGCCAGCAGGTTCAAGCGGGAGGGCCTCGGAGAGACCCAGTACTTC

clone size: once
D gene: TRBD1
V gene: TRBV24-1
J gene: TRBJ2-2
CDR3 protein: CATSDPGQGTGELFF
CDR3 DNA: TGTGCCACCAGTGATCCGGGACAGGGCACCGGGGAGCTGTTTTTT

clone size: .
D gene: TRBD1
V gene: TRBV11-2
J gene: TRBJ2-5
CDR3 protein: CASSLGTGAGKETQYF
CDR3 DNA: TGTGCCAGCAGCTTGGGGACAGGGGCGGGCAAAGAGACCCAGTACTTC

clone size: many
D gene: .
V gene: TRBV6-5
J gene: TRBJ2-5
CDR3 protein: CASSPTSAGTQYF
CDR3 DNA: TGTGCCAGCAGCCCAACGTCGGCCGGGACCCAGTACTTC

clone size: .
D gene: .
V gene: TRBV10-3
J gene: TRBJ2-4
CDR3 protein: CAIRETGSKNIQYF
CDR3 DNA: TGTGCCATCAGGGAGACAGGATCCAAAAACATTCAGTACTTC

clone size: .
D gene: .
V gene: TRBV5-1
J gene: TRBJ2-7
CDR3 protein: CASSPFPGLAYEQYF
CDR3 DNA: TGCGCCAGCAGCCCTTTTCCCGGGCTTGCCTACGAGCAGTACTTC

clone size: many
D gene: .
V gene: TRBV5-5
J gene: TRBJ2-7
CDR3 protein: CASSPTGAGGYEQYF
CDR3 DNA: TGTGCCAGCAGCCCAACAGGGGCCGGGGGTTACGAGCAGTACTTC

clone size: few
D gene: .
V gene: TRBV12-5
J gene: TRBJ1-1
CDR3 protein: CASGDRNTEAFF
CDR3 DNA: TGTGCTAGTGGTGACAGGAACACTGAAGCTTTCTTT

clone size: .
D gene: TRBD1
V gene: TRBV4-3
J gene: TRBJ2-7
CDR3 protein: CASSQISGGSYEQYF
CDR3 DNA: TGCGCCAGCAGCCAGATTTCAGGGGGCTCCTACGAGCAGTACTTC

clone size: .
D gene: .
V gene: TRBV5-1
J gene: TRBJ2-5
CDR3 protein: CASSREGQPQETQYF
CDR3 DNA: TGCGCCAGCAGCAGGGAAGGACAGCCACAAGAGACCCAGTACTTC

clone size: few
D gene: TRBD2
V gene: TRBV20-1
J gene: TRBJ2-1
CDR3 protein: CSVPPGTDTSGRHNEQFF
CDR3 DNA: TGCAGTGTCCCACCCGGGACAGATACTAGCGGGAGGCACAATGAGCAGTTCTTC

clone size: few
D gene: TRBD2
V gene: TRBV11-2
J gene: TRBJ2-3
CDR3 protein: CASSKGLAGTSTDTQYF
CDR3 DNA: TGTGCCAGCAGCAAGGGACTAGCGGGGACTAGCACAGATACGCAGTATTTT

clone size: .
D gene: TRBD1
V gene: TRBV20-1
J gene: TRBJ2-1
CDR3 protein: CSASVGQGEINEQFF
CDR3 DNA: TGCAGTGCTAGCGTTGGGCAGGGGGAAATCAATGAGCAGTTCTTC

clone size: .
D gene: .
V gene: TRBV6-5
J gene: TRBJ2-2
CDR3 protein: CASSYSMWAGELFF
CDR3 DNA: TGTGCCAGCAGTTACTCGATGTGGGCCGGGGAGCTGTTTTTT

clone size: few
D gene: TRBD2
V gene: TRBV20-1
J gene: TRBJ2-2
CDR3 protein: CSARDVRGGGTGELFF
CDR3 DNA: TGCAGTGCTAGAGATGTCCGCGGGGGGGGCACCGGGGAGCTGTTTTTT

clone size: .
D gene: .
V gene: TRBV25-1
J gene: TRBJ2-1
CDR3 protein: CASSGRDSNEQFF
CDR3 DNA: TGTGCCAGCAGTGGCAGGGATAGCAATGAGCAGTTCTTC

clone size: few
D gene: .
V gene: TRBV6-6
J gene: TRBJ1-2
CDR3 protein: CASSPGLAPGYTF
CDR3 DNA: TGTGCCAGCAGCCCGGGACTCGCCCCGGGCTACACCTTC

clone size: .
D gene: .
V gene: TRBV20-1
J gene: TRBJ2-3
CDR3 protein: CSAMSGILDGTDTQYF
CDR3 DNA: TGCAGTGCCATGTCTGGTATCCTGGACGGCACAGATACGCAGTATTTT

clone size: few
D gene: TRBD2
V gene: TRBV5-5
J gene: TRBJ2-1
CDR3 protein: CASSPLSGRSNEQFF
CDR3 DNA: TGTGCCAGCAGCCCCCTTAGCGGGAGGTCCAATGAGCAGTTCTTC

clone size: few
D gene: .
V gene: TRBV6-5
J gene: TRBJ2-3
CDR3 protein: CASPPLWRNGADTQYF
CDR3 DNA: TGTGCCAGCCCCCCTCTCTGGCGGAATGGGGCAGATACGCAGTATTTT

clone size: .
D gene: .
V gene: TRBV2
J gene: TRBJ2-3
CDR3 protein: CASWRDTQYF
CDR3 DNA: TGTGCCAGCTGGAGAGATACGCAGTATTTT

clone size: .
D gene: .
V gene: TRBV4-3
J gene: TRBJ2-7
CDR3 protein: CASSQEAPASETYEQYF
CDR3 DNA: TGCGCCAGCAGCCAAGAGGCCCCGGCTAGCGAAACCTACGAGCAGTACTTC

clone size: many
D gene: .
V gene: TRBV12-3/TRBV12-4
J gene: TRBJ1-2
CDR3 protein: CASTKTGMQNYGYTF
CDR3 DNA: TGTGCCAGCACGAAGACAGGAATGCAGAACTATGGCTACACCTTC

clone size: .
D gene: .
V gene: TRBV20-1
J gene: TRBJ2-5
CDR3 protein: CSALDPVSRGEQYF
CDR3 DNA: TGCAGTGCTCTGGACCCGGTCTCTCGGGGTGAGCAGTACTTC

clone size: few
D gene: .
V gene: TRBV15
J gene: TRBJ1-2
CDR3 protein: CATSRAREGYGYTF
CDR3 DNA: TGTGCCACCAGCAGAGCCCGGGAGGGCTATGGCTACACCTTC

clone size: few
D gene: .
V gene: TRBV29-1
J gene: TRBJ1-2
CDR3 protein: CSVEDLSDGYTF
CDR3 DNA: TGCAGCGTTGAAGATCTGAGCGATGGCTACACCTTC

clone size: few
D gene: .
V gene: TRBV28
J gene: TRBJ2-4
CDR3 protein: CASSRGNLAKNIQYF
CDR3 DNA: TGTGCCAGCAGCCGGGGGAACCTAGCCAAAAACATTCAGTACTTC

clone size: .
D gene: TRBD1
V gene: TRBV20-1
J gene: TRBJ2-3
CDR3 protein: CSARVGTGLTDTQYF
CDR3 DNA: TGCAGTGCTAGGGTGGGGACAGGGTTGACAGATACGCAGTATTTT

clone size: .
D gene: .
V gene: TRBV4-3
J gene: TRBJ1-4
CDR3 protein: CASSQDGRNEKLFF
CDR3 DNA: TGCGCCAGCAGCCAAGACGGGCGTAATGAAAAACTGTTTTTT

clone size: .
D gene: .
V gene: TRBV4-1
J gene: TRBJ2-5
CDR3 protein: CASSPILGGAGETQYF
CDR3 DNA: TGCGCCAGCAGCCCCATTCTAGGTGGGGCGGGAGAGACCCAGTACTTC

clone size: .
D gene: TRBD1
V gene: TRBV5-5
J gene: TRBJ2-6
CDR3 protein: CASSAGTGAGANVLTF
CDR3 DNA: TGTGCCAGCAGCGCCGGGACAGGGGCTGGGGCCAACGTCCTGACTTTC

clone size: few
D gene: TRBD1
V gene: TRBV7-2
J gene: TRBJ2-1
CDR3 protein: CASRFGTDYNEQFF
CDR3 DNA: TGTGCCAGCAGATTCGGGACAGACTACAATGAGCAGTTCTTC

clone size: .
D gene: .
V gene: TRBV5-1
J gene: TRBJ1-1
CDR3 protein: CASSPPEDNMNTEAFF
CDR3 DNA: TGCGCCAGCAGCCCCCCCGAGGATAACATGAACACTGAAGCTTTCTTT

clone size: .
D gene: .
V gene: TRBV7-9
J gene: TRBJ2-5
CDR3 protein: CASSSKPGGRRVTQYF
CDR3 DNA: TGTGCCAGCAGCTCGAAACCCGGTGGGAGGAGGGTGACCCAGTACTTC

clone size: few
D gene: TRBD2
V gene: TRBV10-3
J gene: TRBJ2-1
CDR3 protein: CAIRDPSTSGGPDNEQFF
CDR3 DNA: TGTGCCATCAGGGACCCCTCGACTAGCGGGGGACCCGACAATGAGCAGTTCTTC

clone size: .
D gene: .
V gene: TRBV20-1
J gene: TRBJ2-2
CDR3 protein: CSARNPTVYTGELFF
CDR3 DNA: TGCAGTGCTAGAAACCCGACAGTCTACACCGGGGAGCTGTTTTTT

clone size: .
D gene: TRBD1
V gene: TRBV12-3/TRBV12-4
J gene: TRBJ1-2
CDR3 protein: CASGLQGTRGYTF
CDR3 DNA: TGTGCCAGCGGCCTACAGGGGACCCGCGGCTACACCTTC

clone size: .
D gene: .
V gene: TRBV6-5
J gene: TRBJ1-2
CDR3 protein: CASSLSDGVECTF
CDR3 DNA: TGTGCCAGCAGCCTCTCTGACGGGGTGGAGTGCACCTTC

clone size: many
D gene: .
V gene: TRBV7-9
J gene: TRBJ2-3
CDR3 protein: CASSSGLSTDTQYF
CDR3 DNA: TGTGCCAGCAGCTCGGGACTTAGCACAGATACGCAGTATTTT